Each of the 19 T cell receptor beta chains below was sequenced from the same sample in a study of cytomegalovirus exposure and HLA in healthy donors. PCR primers comprised 60 Vbeta and 13 Jbeta primers. Method: immunoSEQ multiplex PCR; TCRdb's copy keeps in-frame clones and lacks some. The data show 120,000 to 150,000 clones, about 80% seen once. Material: PBMCs. These TCRs come from a woman aged 40 to 49 in good health and CMV-seronegative.

V gene TRBV27 combines with J gene TRBJ2-2; possible D gene TRBD2, 7 bases. The CDR3 extends over 19 amino acids. V lost 10 bases, J lost 0 bases, and 27 bases lay in between. Looked up from germline, CDR1 is MNHEY and CDR2 is SMNVEV (reference sequence). CDR3 nucleotide sequence: TGTGCCAATCCGAAGGGAAGGGGGAGGGCCTACCCGAACACCGGGGAGCTGTTTTTT. Translating gives CANPKGRGRAYPNTGELFF.

The chain links TRBV7-2 to TRBJ2-5; D may be TRBD2 (6 bases). This CDR3 has 13 residues. Germline V gene data show CDR1 as SGHTA and CDR2 as FQGNSA. V gave up 5 bases and J gave up 7 bases, with 14 bases separating them. The CDR3 nucleotides read TGTGCCAGCAGCACTCGACGGGGAGGGACCCAGTACTTC. Amino acids: CASSTRRGGTQYF.

The chain is built from TRBV7-2 and TRBJ2-7; 8 bases are shared with TRBD1. The trim removed 5 bases at V and 4 bases at J, leaving 4 bases unmatched. Germline CDR1 reads SGHTA; CDR2 reads FQGNSA. The CDR3 spans 13 residues. The CDR3 DNA follows: TGTGCCAGCAGCCCCCGGACAGGGTACGAGCAGTACTTC. Translating it yields CASSPRTGYEQYF. Drawing the rest from reference TRBV7-2 and TRBJ2-7, the complete variable domain is GAGVSQSPSNKVTEKGKDVELRCDPISGHTALYWYRQSLGQGLEFLIYFQGNSAPDKSGLPSDRFSAERTGGSVSTLTIQRTQQEDSAVYLCASSPRTGYEQYFGPGTRLTVT.

In this sample, this clone turned up a few times. In nucleotides, the CDR3 is TGTGCCAGCAGTTTAGGACTAGCGGGAGGGACCGGGGAGCTGTTTTTT. It is translated as CASSLGLAGGTGELFF. This chain uses TRBV28 with TRBJ2-2, with 15 bases identical to TRBD2. Losses at the gene ends were 2 bases for V and 5 bases for J; bases not matched to a gene: 0. This CDR3 is built from 16 residues. CDR1 and CDR2 (germline): MDHEN, SYDVKM.

Here the CDR3 reads CASSPTGRGAFF. As DNA, the CDR3 is TGTGCCAGCAGTCCCACAGGGAGAGGAGCTTTCTTT. This chain links TRBV27 with TRBJ1-1; perhaps TRBD1 as D (6 bases). V lost 5 bases and J 10 bases, leaving 14 bases between the germline ends. Germline assignment: CDR1 MNHEY and CDR2 SMNVEV (reference sequence). This CDR3 spans 12 amino acids.

The chain combines TRBV6-6 with TRBJ2-5; TRBD2 aligns across 8 bases. The end of the DNA fits TRBJ2-7 better, so the J call may be wrong. This CDR3 is 14 amino acids long. Per germline, CDR1 MNHNY and CDR2 SVGAGI (reference sequence). For the CDR3, the DNA is TGTGCCAGCAGGCCTCCGGGGGGGTTCTACGAGCAGTACTTC. It codes for CASRPPGGFYEQYF.

The CDR3 sequence: CAIRAGTSGAQETQYF. As DNA, the CDR3 is TGTGCCATCAGAGCCGGGACTAGCGGGGCCCAAGAGACCCAGTACTTC. This sequence joins TRBV10-3 and TRBJ2-5; TRBD2 matches 13 bases. This CDR3 comprises 16 residues. After removal of 6 bases from V and 1 base from J, the junction contained 5 bases not matched to a gene. From germline, CDR1 is ENHRY and CDR2 SYGVKD.

V is TRBV5-1 and J is TRBJ1-2, with TRBD1 matching over 9 bases. V shed 0 bases and J 8 bases; nucleotides not matched to a gene: 8. The CDR3 runs 15 residues. Germline loops: CDR1 SGHRS, CDR2 YFSETQ. The CDR3, as DNA: TGCGCCAGCAGCTTGGCCGGGACAGGGCAGGGCGGCTACACCTTC. It translates to CASSLAGTGQGGYTF.

This clone was seen once. The chain uses TRBV10-1 and TRBJ2-4; 15 bases map to TRBD2. CDR1 and CDR2 (germline): WNHNN, SYGVQD (reference sequence). Trimming cost V 4 bases and J 7 bases; bases outside gene matches: 11. This CDR3 region has 18 residues. The CDR3 nucleotides read TGCGCCAGCAGTGCATCTGGACTAGCGGGAGGGCCTTGGAACATTCAGTACTTC. This gives the protein CASSASGLAGGPWNIQYF.

This clone was detected only once. The V and J genes are TRBV25-1 and TRBJ2-4, with TRBD2 matching over 8 bases. The CDR3 covers 16 residues. Losses at the gene ends were 3 bases for V and 8 bases for J; bases not matched to a gene: 12. CDR1 is MGHDK, CDR2 SYGVNS, per germline. CDR3 sequence reads: CASSDVAGSGFYIQYF. CDR3 nucleotide sequence: TGTGCCAGCAGTGATGTAGCGGGATCGGGTTTTTACATTCAGTACTTC. The full variable domain, in which reference TRBV25-1 and TRBJ2-4 provide the parts outside the CDR3, is EADIYQTPRYLVIGTGKKITLECSQTMGHDKMYWYQQDPGMELHLIHYSYGVNSTEKGDLSSESTVSRIRTEHFPLTLESARPSHTSQYLCASSDVAGSGFYIQYFGAGTRLSVL.

This clone was detected only a few times. In nucleotides, the CDR3 is TGTGCCAGCAGTTCACGGGGAAGCTCCTACGAGCAGTACTTC. Translation gives CASSSRGSSYEQYF. The chain joins TRBV28 to TRBJ2-7, with D tentatively TRBD2 (5 bases). CDR3 length: 14 amino acids. Trimming shortened V by 4 bases and J by 0 bases, and 10 bases separated the two germline ends. Germline V CDR1 and CDR2: MDHEN, SYDVKM.

The chain combines TRBV6-5 with TRBJ2-2, with 8 bases lining up with TRBD1. The CDR3 consists of 15 residues. V was pared by 6 bases and J by 4 bases, with 7 bases of the junction left unmatched. CDR1 is MNHEY, CDR2 SVGAGI, per germline. Here the CDR3 DNA reads TGTGCCAGCAGAACAACAGGACAGGGCACCGGGGAGCTGTTTTTT. It encodes CASRTTGQGTGELFF.

This clone appeared a few times. The chain recombines TRBV6-5 with TRBJ2-7; D is uncertain. Trimming pared 6 bases from V and 2 bases from J, leaving 11 bases between. The CDR3 is made up of 13 amino acids. Germline V gene data show CDR1 as MNHEY and CDR2 as SVGAGI. The CDR3 nucleotides are TGTGCCAGCAGGAGCTACAGAGCCTACGAGCAGTACTTC. Its translation is CASRSYRAYEQYF.

This chain joins TRBV11-2 and TRBJ1-5, with D possibly matching TRBD1 (5 bases). Germline assignment: CDR1 SGHAT and CDR2 FQNNGV. The CDR3 has 13 residues. The V and J ends lost 3 bases and 7 bases respectively, with 10 bases between them. This chain's CDR3 is CASSLEGRQPQHF. The DNA of the CDR3 is TGTGCCAGCAGCTTGGAGGGGAGGCAGCCCCAGCATTTT.

The V and J genes are TRBV2 and TRBJ2-2; TRBD1 agrees at 8 bases. CDR1 and CDR2 from the germline V gene are SNHLY and FYNNEI. The CDR3 runs 15 residues. V lost 7 bases to trimming and J lost 0 bases; unmatched junction nucleotides: 4. The CDR3 nucleotides read TGTGCCAGCACGCCGGGACAGGCGAACACCGGGGAGCTGTTTTTT. It encodes CASTPGQANTGELFF.

V and J are TRBV5-1 and TRBJ2-3, with 9 bases identical to TRBD1. The CDR3 is 16 amino acids. In germline, CDR1 is SGHRS, CDR2 YFSETQ. V shed 3 bases, J shed 2 bases, and the junction held 7 bases outside the gene matches. The CDR3 DNA reads TGCGCCAGCAGCTCTGAACAGGGGGCGAACACAGATACGCAGTATTTT. Protein product: CASSSEQGANTDTQYF.

The V and J genes are TRBV4-2 and TRBJ2-1; TRBD2 matches at 7 bases. J was trimmed by 4 bases and V by 3 bases; bases with no gene match: 15. Germline-derived CDR1 and CDR2 are LGHNA and YNFKEQ. The CDR3 is 18 amino acids. The CDR3 DNA sequence: TGTGCCAGCAGCCATGAAGCTCTCGTTGCGGGGGTGTACAATGAGCAGTTCTTC. It translates to CASSHEALVAGVYNEQFF.

The V gene is TRBV4-2, the J gene TRBJ2-5; D is perhaps TRBD2 (5 bases). Per the germline V gene, CDR1 is LGHNA and CDR2 is YNFKEQ. The CDR3 is 14 amino acids. Trimming cost V 0 bases and J 5 bases, with 10 bases left between them. This CDR3 reads CASSQELLGETQYF. Written as DNA, the CDR3 is TGTGCCAGCAGCCAAGAGTTACTAGGGGAGACCCAGTACTTC.

The chain is built from TRBV2 and TRBJ2-1; TRBD2 aligns across 9 bases. The length of the CDR3 is 15 residues. Germline CDR1 reads SNHLY; CDR2 reads FYNNEI. The J segment lost 7 bases and the V segment lost 6 bases, leaving 10 bases of the junction unmatched. DNA for the CDR3: TGTGCCAGCAGACCTAATAGCGGGAGTGCGAATGAGCAGTTCTTC. Protein product: CASRPNSGSANEQFF.